The rows below give T cell receptor beta chains drawn from one sample of a study of Ad26.COV2.S vaccination and SARS-CoV-2 variants. Only in-frame clones appear in the TCRdb table, and some are missing; sequencing was by immunoSEQ multiplex PCR. In the table there are roughly 420,000 clones, 85% to 90% of which are singletons. The sequenced sample was peripheral blood, obtained in a trial of Ad26.COV2.S vaccine versus placebo. Every receptor here comes from a person aged 18 to 59 who received the Ad26.COV2.S COVID-19 vaccine or a placebo. Both conserved end residues are part of each CDR3. D genes are given only for firm matches. A row's size may be missing; if present it is once, few, many or a size class.

V gene: TRBV29-1
clone size: .
J gene: TRBJ2-5
D gene: TRBD2
CDR3 protein: CSVGAGDETQYF
CDR3 DNA: TGCAGCGTTGGAGCGGGGGATGAGACCCAGTACTTC

V gene: TRBV7-6
clone size: once
J gene: TRBJ2-3
D gene: .
CDR3 protein: CASSLARRRGTDTQYF
CDR3 DNA: TGTGCCAGCAGCTTAGCGCGTCGGAGAGGCACAGATACGCAGTATTTT

V gene: TRBV19
clone size: .
J gene: TRBJ1-2
D gene: TRBD1
CDR3 protein: CASMAGQGTGYTF
CDR3 DNA: TGTGCCAGTATGGCGGGACAGGGTACGGGCTACACCTTC

V gene: TRBV6-5
clone size: .
J gene: TRBJ2-7
D gene: TRBD1
CDR3 protein: CASSKPGQGLYEQYF
CDR3 DNA: TGTGCCAGCAGTAAACCGGGACAGGGGTTGTACGAGCAGTACTTC

V gene: TRBV7-2
clone size: once
J gene: TRBJ2-1
D gene: .
CDR3 protein: CASSLPGHFNEQFF
CDR3 DNA: TGTGCCAGCAGCTTACCGGGACACTTCAATGAGCAGTTCTTC

V gene: TRBV5-6
clone size: .
J gene: TRBJ2-6
D gene: .
CDR3 protein: CASSPYPFKGSGANVLTF
CDR3 DNA: TGTGCCAGCAGCCCTTACCCCTTCAAAGGCTCTGGGGCCAACGTCCTGACTTTC

V gene: TRBV10-3
clone size: .
J gene: TRBJ1-2
D gene: TRBD1
CDR3 protein: CAISRNRGSSYGYTF
CDR3 DNA: TGTGCCATCAGTCGGAACAGGGGATCCAGCTATGGCTACACCTTC

V gene: TRBV27
clone size: .
J gene: TRBJ2-7
D gene: .
CDR3 protein: CASCLRWGFHEQYF
CDR3 DNA: TGTGCCAGCTGCTTACGTTGGGGTTTCCACGAGCAGTACTTC

V gene: TRBV30
clone size: .
J gene: TRBJ1-4
D gene: .
CDR3 protein: CAWSSVRNGNEKLFF
CDR3 DNA: TGTGCCTGGAGCTCCGTGAGAAATGGTAATGAAAAACTGTTTTTT

V gene: TRBV6-5
clone size: .
J gene: TRBJ2-4
D gene: .
CDR3 protein: CASRNTRAKNIQYF
CDR3 DNA: TGTGCCAGCAGAAACACAAGAGCCAAAAACATTCAGTACTTC

V gene: TRBV29-1
clone size: .
J gene: TRBJ2-2
D gene: .
CDR3 protein: CSVSWLAGELFF
CDR3 DNA: TGCAGCGTCTCTTGGCTCGCCGGGGAGCTGTTTTTT

V gene: TRBV3-1/TRBV3-2
clone size: .
J gene: TRBJ2-5
D gene: .
CDR3 protein: CASRPGSVETQYF
CDR3 DNA: TGTGCCAGCAGGCCCGGGTCAGTAGAGACCCAGTACTTC

V gene: TRBV24-1
clone size: .
J gene: TRBJ2-1
D gene: TRBD2
CDR3 protein: CATSENSGSSYNEQFF
CDR3 DNA: TGTGCCACCAGTGAGAATAGCGGGAGCTCCTACAATGAGCAGTTCTTC

V gene: TRBV18
clone size: .
J gene: TRBJ2-3
D gene: TRBD2
CDR3 protein: CASSPTSGIVADTQYF
CDR3 DNA: TGTGCCAGCTCCCCCACTAGCGGGATAGTGGCAGATACGCAGTATTTT

V gene: TRBV2
clone size: .
J gene: TRBJ1-2
D gene: .
CDR3 protein: CASSEQTTTYGYTF
CDR3 DNA: TGTGCCAGCAGTGAACAAACTACCACCTATGGCTACACCTTC

V gene: TRBV5-4
clone size: .
J gene: TRBJ1-1
D gene: TRBD1
CDR3 protein: CASSRTGQGFTEAFF
CDR3 DNA: TGTGCCAGCAGTCGCACGGGACAGGGATTCACTGAAGCTTTCTTT

V gene: TRBV6-5
clone size: .
J gene: TRBJ1-1
D gene: .
CDR3 protein: CATSRGGSLGTEAFF
CDR3 DNA: TGTGCCACCTCGAGGGGGGGCTCGTTGGGAACTGAAGCTTTCTTT

V gene: TRBV9
clone size: few
J gene: TRBJ1-6
D gene: TRBD1
CDR3 protein: CASSPRQGQNSPLHF
CDR3 DNA: TGTGCCAGCAGCCCACGACAGGGCCAGAATTCACCCCTCCACTTT

V gene: TRBV5-1
clone size: .
J gene: TRBJ2-5
D gene: .
CDR3 protein: CASSLLETQYF
CDR3 DNA: TGCGCCAGCAGCTTGCTGGAGACCCAGTACTTC

V gene: TRBV25-1
clone size: .
J gene: TRBJ1-5
D gene: .
CDR3 protein: CASTSLSTGTPQHF
CDR3 DNA: TGTGCCAGCACCAGCCTATCGACCGGGACGCCCCAGCATTTT

V gene: TRBV9
clone size: .
J gene: TRBJ1-5
D gene: .
CDR3 protein: CASSVDGGNQPQHF
CDR3 DNA: TGTGCCAGCAGCGTAGATGGTGGGAATCAGCCCCAGCATTTT

V gene: TRBV3-1/TRBV3-2
clone size: once
J gene: TRBJ1-6
D gene: TRBD1
CDR3 protein: CASSRWTGTYNSPLHF
CDR3 DNA: TGTGCCAGCAGCCGATGGACAGGGACCTATAATTCACCCCTCCACTTT

V gene: TRBV12-5
clone size: .
J gene: TRBJ1-1
D gene: .
CDR3 protein: CASEVGYNTEAFF
CDR3 DNA: TGTGCTAGTGAGGTAGGCTACAACACTGAAGCTTTCTTT

V gene: TRBV3-1/TRBV3-2
clone size: .
J gene: TRBJ2-3
D gene: .
CDR3 protein: CASSQDRTGTFTDTQYF
CDR3 DNA: TGTGCCAGCAGCCAAGACCGAACCGGGACGTTCACAGATACGCAGTATTTT

V gene: TRBV4-2
clone size: .
J gene: TRBJ2-5
D gene: TRBD1
CDR3 protein: CASSLGQARNQETQYF
CDR3 DNA: TGTGCCAGCAGCCTTGGACAGGCACGCAACCAAGAGACCCAGTACTTC

V gene: TRBV5-1
clone size: .
J gene: TRBJ2-3
D gene: .
CDR3 protein: CASSLALAPDTQYF
CDR3 DNA: TGCGCCAGCAGCTTGGCTCTAGCCCCAGATACGCAGTATTTT

V gene: TRBV4-3
clone size: once
J gene: TRBJ2-1
D gene: .
CDR3 protein: CASSHTVRGNEQFF
CDR3 DNA: TGCGCCAGCAGCCATACCGTTCGGGGCAATGAGCAGTTCTTC

V gene: TRBV18
clone size: .
J gene: TRBJ2-1
D gene: .
CDR3 protein: CASSPQGNEQFF
CDR3 DNA: TGTGCCAGCTCACCACAGGGCAATGAGCAGTTCTTC

V gene: TRBV6-5
clone size: .
J gene: TRBJ1-5
D gene: TRBD1
CDR3 protein: CASGWGRGSGQPQHF
CDR3 DNA: TGTGCCAGCGGATGGGGCAGGGGGTCTGGACAGCCCCAGCATTTT

V gene: TRBV5-1
clone size: many
J gene: TRBJ1-3
D gene: TRBD1
CDR3 protein: CASSWTGSGNTIYF
CDR3 DNA: TGCGCCAGCAGCTGGACAGGGTCTGGAAACACCATATATTTT

V gene: TRBV19
clone size: .
J gene: TRBJ1-1
D gene: .
CDR3 protein: CASSPMRGSNTEAFF
CDR3 DNA: TGTGCCAGTAGTCCCATGAGGGGGTCTAACACTGAAGCTTTCTTT

V gene: TRBV5-4
clone size: .
J gene: TRBJ2-1
D gene: TRBD2
CDR3 protein: CASSPALLAGGGYEQFF
CDR3 DNA: TGTGCCAGCAGCCCCGCCCTACTAGCGGGAGGGGGCTATGAGCAGTTCTTC

V gene: TRBV18
clone size: once
J gene: TRBJ2-7
D gene: TRBD1
CDR3 protein: CASSSRPGGPYEQYF
CDR3 DNA: TGTGCCAGCTCATCTCGACCAGGGGGCCCCTACGAGCAGTACTTC

V gene: TRBV7-9
clone size: .
J gene: TRBJ1-1
D gene: .
CDR3 protein: CASSLGRQYTEAFF
CDR3 DNA: TGTGCCAGCAGCTTAGGACGGCAGTACACTGAAGCTTTCTTT

V gene: TRBV7-2
clone size: .
J gene: TRBJ2-3
D gene: .
CDR3 protein: CASSLRSDTQYF
CDR3 DNA: TGTGCCAGCAGCTTAAGATCAGATACGCAGTATTTT

V gene: TRBV7-3
clone size: .
J gene: TRBJ2-5
D gene: TRBD2
CDR3 protein: CASGLGVGETQYF
CDR3 DNA: TGTGCCAGCGGACTAGGGGTGGGAGAGACCCAGTACTTC

V gene: TRBV29-1
clone size: .
J gene: TRBJ1-4
D gene: TRBD1
CDR3 protein: CSADPGGREKLFF
CDR3 DNA: TGCAGCGCCGACCCAGGGGGTCGGGAAAAACTGTTTTTT

V gene: TRBV6-1
clone size: .
J gene: TRBJ1-6
D gene: TRBD1
CDR3 protein: CASREDRGGESPLHF
CDR3 DNA: TGTGCCAGCAGGGAAGACAGGGGAGGAGAATCACCCCTCCACTTT

V gene: TRBV3-1/TRBV3-2
clone size: .
J gene: TRBJ2-1
D gene: .
CDR3 protein: CASSQDNTYEQFF
CDR3 DNA: TGTGCCAGCAGCCAAGACAACACGTATGAGCAGTTCTTC

V gene: TRBV24-1
clone size: .
J gene: TRBJ2-1
D gene: .
CDR3 protein: CATSGPPPESNEQFF
CDR3 DNA: TGTGCCACCAGTGGCCCGCCACCGGAAAGCAATGAGCAGTTCTTC

V gene: TRBV19
clone size: .
J gene: TRBJ2-5
D gene: .
CDR3 protein: CASSIAGGTGETQYF
CDR3 DNA: TGTGCCAGTAGTATAGCGGGGGGGACAGGGGAGACCCAGTACTTC

V gene: TRBV9
clone size: .
J gene: TRBJ1-5
D gene: .
CDR3 protein: CASSVTGVQPQHF
CDR3 DNA: TGTGCCAGCAGCGTAACCGGGGTCCAGCCCCAGCATTTT

V gene: TRBV27
clone size: .
J gene: TRBJ1-5
D gene: .
CDR3 protein: CASSLGGSNQPQHF
CDR3 DNA: TGTGCCAGCAGTTTGGGGGGTAGCAATCAGCCCCAGCATTTT

V gene: TRBV5-5
clone size: .
J gene: TRBJ1-2
D gene: TRBD1
CDR3 protein: CASSTHPGQGANYGYTF
CDR3 DNA: TGTGCCAGCAGCACCCACCCGGGACAGGGGGCTAACTATGGCTACACCTTC

V gene: TRBV9
clone size: few
J gene: TRBJ1-6
D gene: .
CDR3 protein: CASSVGFYNSPLHF
CDR3 DNA: TGTGCCAGCAGCGTAGGCTTCTATAATTCACCCCTCCACTTT

V gene: TRBV10-2
clone size: .
J gene: TRBJ1-5
D gene: .
CDR3 protein: CASSESRQNQPQHF
CDR3 DNA: TGCGCCAGCAGTGAGTCTCGACAGAATCAGCCCCAGCATTTT

V gene: TRBV7-9
clone size: .
J gene: TRBJ2-3
D gene: .
CDR3 protein: CASSLWMGETDTQYF
CDR3 DNA: TGTGCCAGCAGCTTATGGATGGGGGAAACAGATACGCAGTATTTT

V gene: TRBV5-6
clone size: .
J gene: TRBJ2-6
D gene: .
CDR3 protein: CASSRVSGANVLTF
CDR3 DNA: TGTGCCAGCAGCCGTGTGTCTGGGGCCAACGTCCTGACTTTC

V gene: TRBV19
clone size: few
J gene: TRBJ2-1
D gene: TRBD1
CDR3 protein: CARLTPRGQNEQFF
CDR3 DNA: TGTGCCAGGTTGACCCCGAGGGGGCAAAATGAGCAGTTCTTC

V gene: TRBV4-1
clone size: .
J gene: TRBJ2-3
D gene: .
CDR3 protein: CASSLLTPSPTDTQYF
CDR3 DNA: TGCGCCAGCAGCCTTTTGACCCCGTCCCCAACAGATACGCAGTATTTT

V gene: TRBV4-1
clone size: few
J gene: TRBJ2-5
D gene: TRBD2
CDR3 protein: CASSQGTSGGKFLETQYF
CDR3 DNA: TGCGCCAGCAGCCAAGGAACTAGCGGGGGGAAATTTCTAGAGACCCAGTACTTC

V gene: TRBV6-2/TRBV6-3
clone size: .
J gene: TRBJ2-1
D gene: TRBD2
CDR3 protein: CASSYPPGFSGSYNEQFF
CDR3 DNA: TGTGCCAGCAGTTACCCCCCGGGGTTTAGCGGGAGTTACAATGAGCAGTTCTTC

V gene: TRBV4-3
clone size: .
J gene: TRBJ1-1
D gene: TRBD1
CDR3 protein: CASSQGTGEMNTEAFF
CDR3 DNA: TGCGCCAGCAGCCAAGGGACAGGGGAAATGAACACTGAAGCTTTCTTT

V gene: TRBV27
clone size: .
J gene: TRBJ2-5
D gene: .
CDR3 protein: CASSLRAQETQYF
CDR3 DNA: TGTGCCAGCAGTTTGAGGGCCCAAGAGACCCAGTACTTC

V gene: TRBV19
clone size: .
J gene: TRBJ1-1
D gene: .
CDR3 protein: CASSIEALNTEAFF
CDR3 DNA: TGTGCCAGTAGTATAGAGGCGTTGAACACTGAAGCTTTCTTT